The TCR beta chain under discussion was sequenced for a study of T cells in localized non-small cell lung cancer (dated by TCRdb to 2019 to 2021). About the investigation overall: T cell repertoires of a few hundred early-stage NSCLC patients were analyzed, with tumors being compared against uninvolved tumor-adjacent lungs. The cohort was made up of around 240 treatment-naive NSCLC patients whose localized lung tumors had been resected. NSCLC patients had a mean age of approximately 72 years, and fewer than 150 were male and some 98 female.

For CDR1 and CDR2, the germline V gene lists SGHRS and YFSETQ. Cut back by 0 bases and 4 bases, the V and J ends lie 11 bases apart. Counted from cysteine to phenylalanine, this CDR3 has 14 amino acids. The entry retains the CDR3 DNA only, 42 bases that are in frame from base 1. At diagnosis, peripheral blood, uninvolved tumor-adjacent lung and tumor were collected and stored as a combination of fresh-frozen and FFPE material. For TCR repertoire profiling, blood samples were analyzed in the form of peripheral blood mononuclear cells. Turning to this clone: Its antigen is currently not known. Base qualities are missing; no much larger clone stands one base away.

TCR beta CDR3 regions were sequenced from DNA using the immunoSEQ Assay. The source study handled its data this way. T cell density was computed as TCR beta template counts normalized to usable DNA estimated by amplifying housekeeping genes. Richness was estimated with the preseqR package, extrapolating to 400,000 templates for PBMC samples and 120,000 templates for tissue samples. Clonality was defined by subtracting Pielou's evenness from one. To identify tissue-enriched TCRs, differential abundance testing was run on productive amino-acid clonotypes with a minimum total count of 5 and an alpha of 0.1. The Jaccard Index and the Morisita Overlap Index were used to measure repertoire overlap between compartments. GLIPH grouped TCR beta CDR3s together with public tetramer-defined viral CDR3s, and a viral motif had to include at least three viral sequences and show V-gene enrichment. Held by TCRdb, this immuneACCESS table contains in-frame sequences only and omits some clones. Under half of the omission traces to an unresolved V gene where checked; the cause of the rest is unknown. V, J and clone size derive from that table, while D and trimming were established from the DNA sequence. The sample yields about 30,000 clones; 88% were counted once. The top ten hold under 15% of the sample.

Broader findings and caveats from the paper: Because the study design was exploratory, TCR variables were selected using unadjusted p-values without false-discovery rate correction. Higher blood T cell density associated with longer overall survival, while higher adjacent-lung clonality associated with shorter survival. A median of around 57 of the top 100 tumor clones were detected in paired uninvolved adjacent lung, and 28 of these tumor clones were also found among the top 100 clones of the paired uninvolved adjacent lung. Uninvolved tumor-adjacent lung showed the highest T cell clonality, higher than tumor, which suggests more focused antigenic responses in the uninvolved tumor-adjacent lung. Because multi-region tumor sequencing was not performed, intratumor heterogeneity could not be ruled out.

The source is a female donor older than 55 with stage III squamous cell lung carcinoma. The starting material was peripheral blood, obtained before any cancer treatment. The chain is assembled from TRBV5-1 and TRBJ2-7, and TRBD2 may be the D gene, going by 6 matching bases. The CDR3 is CASSLALADYEQYF. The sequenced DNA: TGCGCCAGCAGCTTGGCTTTAGCGGATTACGAGCAGTACTTC.